A single sample gave rise to the 23 T cell receptor beta chains below, sequenced in a study of sequential checkpoint blockade in melanoma. Treatment defined: randomized to nivolumab then ipilimumab (arm A) or the reverse (arm B). Assay: immunoSEQ multiplex PCR; the TCRdb copy retains only in-frame clones and omits some. This table has hundreds of clones, just under 25% appearing once. The sequencing used tumor tissue (inferred from file names), collected from a patient given nivolumab and ipilimumab in sequence. These receptors all come from a human donor with melanoma.

This clone was picked up a small number of times. The rearrangement uses TRBV11-3 and TRBJ2-1, with D tentatively TRBD2 (5 bases). This CDR3 spans 15 amino acids. Trimming removed 5 bases from V and 8 bases from J, with 19 bases in between. Germline loops: CDR1 SGHNT, CDR2 YENEEA. Written as DNA, the CDR3 is TGTGCCAGCAGCGGAGCTAGCAGAAAATACGATGAGCAGTTCTTC. Translation gives CASSGASRKYDEQFF.

By its share, this clone is hyperexpanded. This chain connects TRBV6-8 to TRBJ2-6; perhaps D is TRBD1 or TRBD2 (5 bases each). V lost 5 bases and J 6 bases, leaving 14 bases between the germline ends. In germline, CDR1 is MNHGY, CDR2 SAAAGT. CDR3 length equals 15 residues. This CDR3 reads CASSAEGSQANVLTF. The CDR3 region has the DNA TGTGCCAGCAGTGCCGAGGGGAGTCAGGCCAACGTCCTGACTTTC.

This clone was counted between two and nine times. The chain links TRBV19 to TRBJ1-4, with D unclear. Germline assignment: CDR1 LNHDA and CDR2 SQIVND (reference sequence). Trimming shortened V by 3 bases and J by 4 bases, and 12 bases separated the two germline ends. CDR3 size: 15 residues. As DNA, the CDR3 is TGTGCCAGTAGTATTATCTGGAAGGATAATGAAAAACTGTTTTTT. Its protein is CASSIIWKDNEKLFF.

The V and J genes are TRBV6-8 and TRBJ1-2; D remains unclear. The CDR3 covers 13 residues. V shed 6 bases and J shed 6 bases, with 14 bases lying between them. The germline CDR1 and CDR2 sequences are MNHGY and SAAAGT. In DNA, the CDR3 is TGTGCCAGCAGCCGGAGTGTCGGAAATGGCTACACCTTC. Translating gives CASSRSVGNGYTF.

This chain joins TRBV11-3 and TRBJ2-5, with 14 bases matching TRBD2. Germline CDR1 SGHNT, CDR2 YENEEA. Trimming took 2 bases from V and 5 from J; bases not matched to a gene: 4. The CDR3 runs to 16 residues. CDR3 in DNA: TGTGCCAGCAGCTTAAGACTAGCGGGAGGGGGGGAGACCCAGTACTTC. Its protein is CASSLRLAGGGETQYF.

By share, this clone counts as large. The gene calls are TRBV11-3 and TRBJ2-3, with 8 bases that match TRBD1. V gave up 8 bases and J gave up 2 bases; unmatched junction bases: 9. The CDR3 sequence is 15 residues long. Germline V gene sequence: CDR1 SGHNT, CDR2 YENEEA. CDR3 sequence reads: CASDEGTGLTDTQYF. The CDR3 nucleotides are TGTGCCAGCGATGAGGGGACAGGTCTCACAGATACGCAGTATTTT.

This clone was seen only a few times. This sequence joins TRBV9 and TRBJ1-1; D may be TRBD1 (6 bases). Germline assignment: CDR1 SGDLS and CDR2 YYNGEE. This CDR3 spans 13 amino acids. V was cut by 3 bases and J by 5 bases, with 11 bases left in between. DNA of the CDR3: TGTGCCAGCAGCGGCAGGGGAAGGACTGAAGCTTTCTTT. It codes for CASSGRGRTEAFF. The complete variable domain, with remaining parts taken from reference TRBV9 and TRBJ1-1, reads DSGVTQTPKHLITATGQRVTLRCSPRSGDLSVYWYQQSLDQGLQFLIQYYNGEERAKGNILERFSAQQFPDLHSELNLSSLELGDSALYFCASSGRGRTEAFFGQGTRLTVV.

V gene TRBV11-3 combines with J gene TRBJ2-7; D ambiguous. The length of the CDR3 is 14 residues. V lost 8 bases, J lost 7 bases, and 21 bases lay in between. From germline, CDR1 is SGHNT and CDR2 YENEEA. The CDR3 here is CASWIVDQNGEQYF. CDR3 DNA sequence: TGTGCCAGCTGGATAGTAGATCAAAACGGGGAGCAGTACTTC.

Judged by abundance, this clone is medium-sized. This chain links TRBV12-5 with TRBJ2-3; 12 bases fit TRBD2. The CDR3 has 17 residues. Germline V gene sequence: CDR1 LGHNT, CDR2 FRNRAP. The CDR3 bases are TGTGCCAGCATTGCGACTAGCGGGGGCCATGGCACAGATACGCAGTATTTT. Translation gives CASIATSGGHGTDTQYF. Full variable domain (rest looked up from reference TRBV12-5 and TRBJ2-3): DARVTQTPRHKVTEMGQEVTMRCQPILGHNTVFWYRQTMMQGLELLAYFRNRAPLDDSGMPKDRFSAEMPDATLATLKIQPSEPRDSAVYFCASIATSGGHGTDTQYFGPGTRLTVL.

This clone is large by share. V and J are TRBV6-8 and TRBJ1-2; D perhaps matches TRBD1 (5 bases). The CDR3 extends over 14 amino acids. Trimming removed 5 bases from V and 5 bases from J, with 15 bases in between. Germline CDR1 and CDR2: MNHGY and SAAAGT. CDR3 bases: TGTGCCAGCAGTGGCCCCGGGACCGCTTATGGCTACACCTTC. This sequence encodes CASSGPGTAYGYTF.

The chain has TRBV23-1 and TRBJ2-6; D unclear. TRBV23-1 is reported as an ORF; its role is uncertain. CDR3 length equals 14 residues. Trimming cost V 11 bases and J 4 bases, with 15 bases left between them. The CDR3 region is CAAIGVAGANVLTF. Written as DNA, the CDR3 is TGCGCCGCAATAGGAGTAGCAGGGGCCAACGTCCTGACTTTC.

This clone was picked up a small number of times. V and J are TRBV11-3 and TRBJ2-2; the D is unclear. V was clipped by 3 bases and J by 4 bases, with 12 bases between them. The CDR3 contains 15 residues. Per germline, CDR1 SGHNT and CDR2 YENEEA. The CDR3 sequence is CASSFDSSGTGELFF. For the CDR3, the DNA is TGTGCCAGCAGCTTCGATAGTTCGGGCACCGGGGAGCTGTTTTTT. The whole variable domain, filled in from reference TRBV11-3 and TRBJ2-2, reads EAGVVQSPRYKIIEKKQPVAFWCNPISGHNTLYWYLQNLGQGPELLIRYENEEAVDDSQLPKDRFSAERLKGVDSTLKIQPAELGDSAVYLCASSFDSSGTGELFFGEGSRLTVL.

This clone showed up just a few times. The chain couples TRBV25-1 to TRBJ1-2; TRBD1 aligns across 9 bases. Germline V gene data show CDR1 as MGHDK and CDR2 as SYGVNS. The CDR3 length is 13 residues. V lost 6 bases and J lost 4; bases outside the gene matches: 3. The CDR3 DNA is TGTGCCAGCAGGGGGACAGGGATCTATGGCTACACCTTC. Protein: CASRGTGIYGYTF.

The chain uses TRBV5-1 and TRBJ1-4; D possibly corresponds to TRBD1 (6 bases). CDR3 length: 14 residues. V lost 0 bases and J lost 7, with 10 bases in between. The germline V gene has CDR1 SGHRS and CDR2 YFSETQ. The CDR3 sequence is CASSLDQGTEKLFF. The CDR3 bases are TGCGCCAGCAGCTTGGATCAGGGGACTGAAAAACTGTTTTTT. Together with reference TRBV5-1 and TRBJ1-4, the CDR3 gives the full variable domain: KAGVTQTPRYLIKTRGQQVTLSCSPISGHRSVSWYQQTPGQGLQFLFEYFSETQRNKGNFPGRFSGRQFSNSRSEMNVSTLELGDSALYLCASSLDQGTEKLFFGSGTQLSVL.

The CDR3 DNA reads TGCGCCAGCGGGCTAGCGGTGGGAGCGCAGTATTTT. As protein: CASGLAVGAQYF. The V and J genes are TRBV10-2 and TRBJ2-3, with TRBD2 matching 7 bases. The CDR3 covers 12 residues. V lost 8 bases to trimming and J lost 10 bases; unmatched junction nucleotides: 9. Germline V gene lookup returns CDR1 WSHSY and CDR2 SAAADI.

The rearrangement links TRBV11-3 to TRBJ2-1; the D gene is possibly TRBD2 (5 bases). Trimming removed 3 bases from V and 2 bases from J, with 14 bases in between. The germline V gene encodes CDR1 SGHNT and CDR2 YENEEA. The CDR3 is 16 amino acids. The CDR3 protein is CASSLGDGKTYNEQFF. As DNA, the CDR3 is TGTGCCAGCAGCTTGGGAGACGGGAAAACCTACAATGAGCAGTTCTTC.

This clone was seen more than once but under ten times. The chain has TRBV15 and TRBJ2-2; D is unclear. CDR3 size: 15 residues. V was trimmed by 0 bases and J by 3 bases, leaving 8 bases between them. Germline V gene lookup returns CDR1 LNHNV and CDR2 YYDKDF (reference sequence). The DNA for the CDR3 is TGTGCCACCAGCAGAGATCCCTGGGACACCGGGGAGCTGTTTTTT. Translated, it gives CATSRDPWDTGELFF.

The V call is TRBV6-8, the J call TRBJ2-5, with D perhaps TRBD1 (5 bases). Deletions cut 2 bases from V and 3 bases from J, with 10 bases between. This CDR3 has 14 amino acids. CDR1 and CDR2 (germline): MNHGY, SAAAGT. CDR3 in amino acids: CASSYQDNKETQYF. The CDR3 DNA is TGTGCCAGCAGTTACCAGGACAACAAAGAGACCCAGTACTTC.

The sample holds a few counts of this clone. V is TRBV10-3 and J is TRBJ1-5; TRBD1 matches at 7 bases. Germline V gives CDR1 ENHRY, CDR2 SYGVKD. This CDR3 contains 17 residues. Germline trimming cut 0 bases from V and 2 bases from J; bases unmatched to any gene: 7. The CDR3 is CAISESAGQWGNQPQHF. DNA for the CDR3: TGTGCCATCAGTGAGTCGGCGGGACAGTGGGGCAATCAGCCCCAGCATTTT.

This clone counts as medium-sized (0.01 to 0.1%). The V call is TRBV30, the J call TRBJ2-7; 8 bases fit TRBD1. CDR1 and CDR2 (germline): GTSNPN, SVGIG (reference sequence). Trimming at V came to 2 bases and at J to 7 bases, leaving 13 bases not matched to a gene. The length of the CDR3 is 15 residues. Here the CDR3 DNA reads TGTGCCTGGAGTTGGGGGCAGGGGGCTTTGGGGGAGCAGTACTTC. Its protein is CAWSWGQGALGEQYF. Together with reference TRBV30 and TRBJ2-7, the CDR3 gives the full variable domain: SQTIHQWPATLVQPVGSPLSLECTVEGTSNPNLYWYRQAAGRGLQLLFYSVGIGQISSEVPQNLSASRPQDRQFILSSKKLLLSDSGFYLCAWSWGQGALGEQYFGPGTRLTVT.

This chain uses TRBV6-8 with TRBJ2-3; D may be TRBD2 (5 bases). Germline values: CDR1 MNHGY, CDR2 SAAAGT. V lost 5 bases to trimming and J lost 5 bases, with 14 bases between them. The CDR3 totals 14 residues. The CDR3 sequence is CASSAGLEEDTQYF. The CDR3 DNA is TGTGCCAGCAGTGCAGGACTGGAGGAAGATACGCAGTATTTT.

V gene TRBV6-8 combines with J gene TRBJ2-3; D unresolved. CDR1 is MNHGY and CDR2 is SAAAGT in the germline V gene. The CDR3 is 14 residues long. The ends were cut back, 0 bases at V and 0 bases at J, with 4 bases in the middle. The CDR3 is CASSYSTSTDTQYF. Written as DNA, the CDR3 is TGTGCCAGCAGTTACTCGACTAGCACAGATACGCAGTATTTT.

This clone was counted a few times. The V call is TRBV6-8, the J call TRBJ2-1, with D possibly being TRBD2 (6 bases). The CDR3 runs 13 residues. Germline-derived CDR1 and CDR2 are MNHGY and SAAAGT. V was trimmed by 7 bases and J by 7 bases, leaving 14 bases between them. The CDR3 protein is CASTNGGQNEQFF. DNA for the CDR3: TGTGCCAGCACCAACGGGGGTCAGAATGAGCAGTTCTTC.